This record looks at one TCR beta chain sequence and its context. Antigen: not known. The sample is drawn from a study of blood T cells in healthy people across ages. Study results and caveats: Shifts in expanded clonotypes may have been confounded by donor CMV status, which was unknown.

The CDR3 spans 15 residues. V was clipped by 6 bases and J by 4 bases; unmatched bases: 8. Germline V gene data show CDR1 as SGHRS and CDR2 as YFSETQ. It was with a sample-barcoded 5' primer and a J-beta primer mix that a second PCR of roughly 7 to 12 cycles was run. MiXCR, run by TCRdb on the 5' RACE reads, gives a single entry per CDR3 protein. This sample carries around 800,000 distinct CDR3 sequences, roughly 25% of them seen once, and the ten largest clones take around 3%. The data were also submitted as part of a second study, on T cells of mothers and their children. That work states: Mothers gave over 9 million TCR beta CDR3 reads each, and children 3 million to 3.5 million each. Compared with unrelated pairs, related mother-child pairs had slightly higher, non-significant overlap. The analysis detected no persistent microchimeric T cell clones.

This chain uses TRBV5-1 with TRBJ2-1; 9 positions agree with TRBD2. Sequenced sample: blood. The sequence came from a boy under 18 in good health. The CDR3 is CASKLHAGGYNEQFF. The DNA of the CDR3 is TGCGCCAGCAAACTCCACGCGGGGGGGTACAATGAGCAGTTCTTC.